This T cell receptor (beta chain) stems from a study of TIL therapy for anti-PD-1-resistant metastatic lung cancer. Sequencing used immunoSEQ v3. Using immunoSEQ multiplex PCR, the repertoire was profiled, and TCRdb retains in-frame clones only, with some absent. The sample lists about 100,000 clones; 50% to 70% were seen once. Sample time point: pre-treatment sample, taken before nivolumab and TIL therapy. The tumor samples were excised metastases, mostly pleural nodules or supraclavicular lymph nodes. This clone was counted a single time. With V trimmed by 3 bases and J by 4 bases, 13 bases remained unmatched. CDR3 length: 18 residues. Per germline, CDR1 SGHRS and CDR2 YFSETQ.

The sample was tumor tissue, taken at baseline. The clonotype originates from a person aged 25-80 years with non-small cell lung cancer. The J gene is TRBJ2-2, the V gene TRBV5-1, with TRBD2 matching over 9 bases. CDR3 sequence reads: CASSSTTSGPLSTGELFF. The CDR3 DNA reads TGCGCCAGCAGCTCAACCACTAGCGGGCCCCTGAGCACCGGGGAGCTGTTTTTT. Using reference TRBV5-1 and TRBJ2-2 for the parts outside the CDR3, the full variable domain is KAGVTQTPRYLIKTRGQQVTLSCSPISGHRSVSWYQQTPGQGLQFLFEYFSETQRNKGNFPGRFSGRQFSNSRSEMNVSTLELGDSALYLCASSSTTSGPLSTGELFFGEGSRLTVL.